This T cell receptor beta chain was documented in a study of early T cells in non-severe SARS-CoV-2 infection. TCRdb passed the 5' RACE reads through MiXCR, listing each CDR3 protein once. The sample yields 32,000 or so distinct CDR3 sequences, 5% to 7% seen once. Germline CDR1 reads MGHDK; CDR2 reads SYGVNS. The V gene lost 4 bases and the J gene lost 5 bases, with 17 bases spanning the gap. The CDR3 totals 15 residues. The origin of this receptor is an adult who was a healthcare worker with PCR-confirmed SARS-CoV-2 infection or an uninfected control (not recorded which). Sequenced sample: whole blood. The V gene is TRBV25-1, the J gene TRBJ1-1; the D gene is possibly TRBD1 (6 bases). This CDR3 is CASSVPRGAGTEAFF. For the CDR3, the DNA is TGTGCCAGCAGTGTCCCCCGGGGGGCGGGTACTGAAGCTTTCTTT.